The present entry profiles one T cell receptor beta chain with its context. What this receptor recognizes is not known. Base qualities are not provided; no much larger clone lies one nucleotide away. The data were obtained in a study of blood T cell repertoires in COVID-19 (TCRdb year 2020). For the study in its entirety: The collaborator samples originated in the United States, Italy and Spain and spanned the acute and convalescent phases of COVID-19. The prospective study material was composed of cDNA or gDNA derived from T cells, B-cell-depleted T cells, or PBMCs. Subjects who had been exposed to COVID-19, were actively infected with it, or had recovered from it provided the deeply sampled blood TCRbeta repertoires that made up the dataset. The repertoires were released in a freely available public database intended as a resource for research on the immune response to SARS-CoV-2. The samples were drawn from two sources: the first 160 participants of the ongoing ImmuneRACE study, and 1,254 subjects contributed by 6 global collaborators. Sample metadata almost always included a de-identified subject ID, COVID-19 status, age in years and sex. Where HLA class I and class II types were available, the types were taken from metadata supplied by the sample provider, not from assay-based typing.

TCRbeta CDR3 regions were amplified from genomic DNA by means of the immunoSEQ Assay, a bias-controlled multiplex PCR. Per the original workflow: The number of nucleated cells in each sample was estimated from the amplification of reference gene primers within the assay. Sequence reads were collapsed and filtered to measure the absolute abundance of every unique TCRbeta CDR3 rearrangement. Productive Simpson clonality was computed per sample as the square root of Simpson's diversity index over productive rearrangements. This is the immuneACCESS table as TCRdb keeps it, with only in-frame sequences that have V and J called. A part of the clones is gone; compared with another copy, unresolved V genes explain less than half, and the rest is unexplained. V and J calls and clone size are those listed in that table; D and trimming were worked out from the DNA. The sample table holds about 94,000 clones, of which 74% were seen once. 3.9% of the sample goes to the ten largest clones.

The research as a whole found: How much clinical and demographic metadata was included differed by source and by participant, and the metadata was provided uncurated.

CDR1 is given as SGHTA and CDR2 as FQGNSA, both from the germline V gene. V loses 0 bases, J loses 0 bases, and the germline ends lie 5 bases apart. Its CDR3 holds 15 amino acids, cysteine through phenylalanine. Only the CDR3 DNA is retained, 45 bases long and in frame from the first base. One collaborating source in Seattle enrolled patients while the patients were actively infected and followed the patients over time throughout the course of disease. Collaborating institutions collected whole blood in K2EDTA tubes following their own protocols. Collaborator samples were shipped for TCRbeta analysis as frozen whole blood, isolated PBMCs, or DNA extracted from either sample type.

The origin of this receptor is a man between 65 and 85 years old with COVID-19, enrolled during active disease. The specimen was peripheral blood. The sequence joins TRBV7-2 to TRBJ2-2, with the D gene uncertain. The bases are TGTGCCAGCAGCTTAGCTCCAGCGAACACCGGGGAGCTGTTTTTT. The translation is CASSLAPANTGELFF.